These T cell receptor beta chains were read from a single sample in a study of shared clonotypes between healthy human individuals. The assay was immunoSEQ multiplex PCR, and TCRdb's table has in-frame clones only and misses some. The sample includes hundreds of thousands of clones, 73% of them seen just once. The sequenced material came from memory CD4+ T cells sorted from blood. The receptors here all came from a woman aged 25-40 years in good health. CDR3s include the opening cysteine and the closing phenylalanine or tryptophan. D genes are given only for firm matches. Clone size is given for some rows only: seen once, a few or many times, or a class if the clone is expanded.

clone size	V gene	D gene	J gene	CDR3 DNA	CDR3 protein
.	TRBV28	.	TRBJ1-6	TGTGCCAGCAGTGACCTTAATTCACCCCTCCACTTT	CASSDLNSPLHF
.	TRBV28	TRBD1	TRBJ1-5	TGTGCCAGCAGTTCCCTTACAGGGGGGGGAGTTAGCAATCAGCCCCAGCATTTT	CASSSLTGGGVSNQPQHF
.	TRBV5-1	.	TRBJ1-5	TGCGCCAGCAGCCCCGGGTTAGGTAATGGCAATCAGCCCCAGCATTTT	CASSPGLGNGNQPQHF
.	TRBV7-8	.	TRBJ1-5	TGTGCCAGCACCGGGGGGGGTCAGCCCCAGCATTTT	CASTGGGQPQHF
.	TRBV10-3	.	TRBJ2-7	TGTGCCATCAGTTCGTCGACTAGTAGCTACGAGCAGTACTTC	CAISSSTSSYEQYF
.	TRBV18	TRBD2	TRBJ2-2	TGTGCCAGCTCACCACCGAGCGGGGGGAACACCGGGGAGCTGTTTTTT	CASSPPSGGNTGELFF
.	TRBV5-1	.	TRBJ1-2	TGCGCCAGCAGCTCCACCCCCCTCGGAAATAACTATGGCTACACCTTC	CASSSTPLGNNYGYTF
.	TRBV30	.	TRBJ2-5	TGTGCCTGGAGTGTACAGGGAGAGACCCAGTACTTC	CAWSVQGETQYF
.	TRBV2	.	TRBJ1-1	TGTGCCAGCAAAGGACGGTTTATGAACACTGAAGCTTTCTTT	CASKGRFMNTEAFF
.	TRBV28	.	TRBJ2-5	TGTGCCAGCAGTTCGATGGCAATCAGACAAGAGACCCAGTACTTC	CASSSMAIRQETQYF
.	TRBV29-1	TRBD2	TRBJ2-5	TGCAGCGGTAGAGCGGGACAAGAGACCCAGTACTTC	CSGRAGQETQYF
.	TRBV7-8	TRBD2	TRBJ2-1	TGTGCCAGCACCGAGCGGGAGGGCCTAAATGAGCAGTTCTTC	CASTEREGLNEQFF
few	TRBV18	TRBD1	TRBJ1-2	TGTGCCAGCTCCCTGAGACAGGGTGATGGCTACACCTTC	CASSLRQGDGYTF
.	TRBV5-1	TRBD1	TRBJ1-4	TGCGCCAGCAGCTTGGGACAGGGGACTAATGAAAAACTGTTTTTT	CASSLGQGTNEKLFF
.	TRBV7-9	.	TRBJ2-3	TGTGCCAGCAGCTTAACAGCTGCAGATACGCAGTATTTT	CASSLTAADTQYF
.	TRBV10-1	.	TRBJ2-1	TGCGCCAGCACTGAATGGTCCGGCGGAGGTCTCAATGAGCAGTTCTTC	CASTEWSGGGLNEQFF
once	TRBV5-1	.	TRBJ2-3	TGCGCCAGCAGCTTGTACGCAGATACGCAGTATTTT	CASSLYADTQYF
.	TRBV5-1	.	TRBJ2-7	TGCGCCAGCAGAGGTAATAGCGGAGCCTACGAGCAGTACTTC	CASRGNSGAYEQYF
.	TRBV28	TRBD1	TRBJ1-2	TGTGCCAGCAGTTTAGGGACAGGGGGCCGAGGGGGTGACTATGGCTACACCTTC	CASSLGTGGRGGDYGYTF
.	TRBV7-9	.	TRBJ2-2	TGTGCCAGCAGCTTGACGGGTCCTGGGGAGCTGTTTTTT	CASSLTGPGELFF
many	TRBV29-1	.	TRBJ2-1	TGCAGCGTTGACTCCGCGGGAACCTACAATGAGCAGTTCTTC	CSVDSAGTYNEQFF
few	TRBV29-1	.	TRBJ2-3	TGCGGAGGGGAGACCCCTAGCACAGATACGCAGTATTTT	CGGETPSTDTQYF
.	TRBV5-4	TRBD2	TRBJ2-3	TGTGCCAGCAGCTTGTTGCGGGAGACGGATACGCAGTATTTT	CASSLLRETDTQYF
once	TRBV15	.	TRBJ2-3	TGTGCCACCAGCAGAGATTTCGGACTCCTTCCTTCTAAAGATACGCAGTATTTT	CATSRDFGLLPSKDTQYF
.	TRBV6-6	TRBD1	TRBJ1-2	TGTGCCAGCAGACCCCCGGACAGGGTCTTTGGCTACACCTTC	CASRPPDRVFGYTF